Listed below are T cell receptor beta chains from one sample, sequenced in a study of blood T cell repertoires in COVID-19. The data were produced by immunoSEQ multiplex PCR, yet TCRdb's version contains in-frame clones alone and is incomplete. Of almost 90,000 clones in the sample, around 90% are singletons; the top ten hold about 6.7%. Sequenced: peripheral blood. These receptors were obtained from a man aged 18 to 30 with COVID-19, enrolled during active disease. CDR3s include the opening cysteine and the closing phenylalanine or tryptophan. Fields, in order: CDR3 protein, CDR3 DNA, V gene, J gene, D gene, clone size, CDR3 length. D genes are given only for firm matches. Size is omitted from some rows. Given values are once, few, many or a class for expanded clones.

CASSYSGGGGSQYF	TGTGCCAGCAGTTACTCCGGGGGAGGTGGGTCGCAGTACTTC	TRBV6-2/TRBV6-3	TRBJ2-7	.	.	14
CASSQVNRHHGYTF	TGTGCCAGCAGCCAAGTCAACAGGCACCATGGCTACACCTTC	TRBV14	TRBJ1-2	.	.	14
CASSLAGDGRNQPQHF	TGTGCCAGCAGTTTGGCAGGGGATGGGCGCAATCAGCCCCAGCATTTT	TRBV28	TRBJ1-5	.	.	16
CASSLEDNNNEQFF	TGCGCCAGCAGCTTGGAGGACAACAACAATGAGCAGTTCTTC	TRBV5-1	TRBJ2-1	.	.	14
CASSLVGGYEQYF	TGTGCCAGCAGCTTAGTAGGAGGTTACGAGCAGTACTTC	TRBV13	TRBJ2-7	.	.	13
CASTPGETQYF	TGTGCCAGCACCCCAGGCGAGACCCAGTACTTC	TRBV28	TRBJ2-5	.	.	11
CASSLGRTSGTSGEQFF	TGTGCCAGCAGCTTAGGAAGGACTAGCGGAACCTCCGGTGAGCAGTTCTTC	TRBV13	TRBJ2-1	TRBD2	.	17
CASSNSLNTEAFF	TGTGCCAGTAGTAACAGTTTGAACACTGAAGCTTTCTTT	TRBV19	TRBJ1-1	.	.	13
CAWSPSAGGNTIYF	TGTGCCTGGAGCCCTTCTGCGGGTGGAAACACCATATATTTT	TRBV30	TRBJ1-3	.	.	14
CASSLVGTGATDTQYF	TGTGCCAGCAGCTTGGTGGGAACAGGGGCGACAGATACGCAGTATTTT	TRBV14	TRBJ2-3	TRBD1	.	16
CASSSNDRNAEAFF	TGTGCCAGTAGTTCGAACGACAGGAACGCTGAAGCTTTCTTT	TRBV19	TRBJ1-1	.	.	14
CATSREWDSSYEQYF	TGTGCCACCAGCAGAGAGTGGGACAGCAGCTACGAGCAGTACTTC	TRBV15	TRBJ2-7	TRBD1	.	15
CASSQLAGVETYNEQFF	TGTGCCAGCAGTCAACTAGCGGGAGTGGAAACCTACAATGAGCAGTTCTTC	TRBV27	TRBJ2-1	TRBD2	.	17
CASSQEGERIGRFVEQYF	TGTGCCAGCAGCCAAGAGGGCGAGCGGATAGGGCGATTTGTGGAGCAGTACTTC	TRBV14	TRBJ2-7	.	.	18
CAWGEGLAWGSEQFF	TGTGCCTGGGGTGAGGGACTAGCGTGGGGGAGTGAGCAGTTCTTC	TRBV30	TRBJ2-1	TRBD2	once	15
CASSSGGGELFF	TGTGCCAGCAGCTCCGGGGGCGGGGAGCTGTTTTTT	TRBV9	TRBJ2-2	.	.	12
CASSSTSGRDSYEQYF	TGTGCCAGCAGTTCTACTAGCGGGAGGGACTCCTACGAGCAGTACTTC	TRBV28	TRBJ2-7	TRBD2	.	16
CASSSTRFTGQGQETQYF	TGTGCCAGCAGCTCCACGCGGTTTACCGGACAGGGTCAAGAGACCCAGTACTTC	TRBV7-9	TRBJ2-5	TRBD1	.	18
CASSHWRSGTQNEQFF	TGCGCCAGCAGTCATTGGAGGTCAGGGACTCAGAATGAGCAGTTCTTC	TRBV5-1	TRBJ2-1	.	.	16
CASSSHRGLAGGTYEQYF	TGTGCCAGTAGTTCACACAGGGGACTAGCGGGAGGAACCTACGAGCAGTACTTC	TRBV19	TRBJ2-7	TRBD2	.	18
CASSPRLAELQETQYF	TGTGCCAGCAGTCCGCGACTAGCGGAACTCCAAGAGACCCAGTACTTC	TRBV27	TRBJ2-5	TRBD2	.	16
CSARKRGEQYF	TGCAGTGCTAGAAAGCGAGGGGAGCAGTACTTC	TRBV20-1	TRBJ2-7	.	.	11
CASSWSSYNEQFF	TGTGCCAGCAGCTGGAGCTCCTACAATGAGCAGTTCTTC	TRBV7-6	TRBJ2-1	.	once	13
CASSLPLAGGEQFF	TGTGCCAGCAGTTTACCCCTAGCGGGAGGTGAGCAGTTCTTC	TRBV27	TRBJ2-1	TRBD2	.	14
CASSYDREGNQPQHF	TGTGCCAGTAGTTACGACAGGGAAGGCAATCAGCCCCAGCATTTT	TRBV19	TRBJ1-5	TRBD1	.	15
CASSGGRVSSYNSPLHF	TGTGCCAGCAGCGGCGGGAGGGTGAGCTCCTATAATTCACCCCTCCACTTT	TRBV7-9	TRBJ1-6	.	.	17
CATSLTVKTGGDTDEQYF	TGTGCCACCAGCCTTACTGTGAAGACAGGGGGTGATACCGACGAGCAGTACTTC	TRBV15	TRBJ2-7	TRBD1	few	18
CASSPPRVAGYQETQYF	TGTGCCAGCTCACCACCGAGGGTAGCGGGATACCAAGAGACCCAGTACTTC	TRBV18	TRBJ2-5	TRBD2	.	17